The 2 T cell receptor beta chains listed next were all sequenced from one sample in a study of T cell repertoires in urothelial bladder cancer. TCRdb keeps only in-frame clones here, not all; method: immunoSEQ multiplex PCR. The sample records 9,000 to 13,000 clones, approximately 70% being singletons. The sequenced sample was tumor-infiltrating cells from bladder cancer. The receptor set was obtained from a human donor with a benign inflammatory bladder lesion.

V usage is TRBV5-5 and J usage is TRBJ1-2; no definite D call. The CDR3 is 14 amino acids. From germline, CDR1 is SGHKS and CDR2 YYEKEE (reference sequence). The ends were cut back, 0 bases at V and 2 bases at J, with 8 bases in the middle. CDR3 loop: CASSLAWANYGYTF. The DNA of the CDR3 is TGTGCCAGCAGCTTGGCCTGGGCCAACTATGGCTACACCTTC.

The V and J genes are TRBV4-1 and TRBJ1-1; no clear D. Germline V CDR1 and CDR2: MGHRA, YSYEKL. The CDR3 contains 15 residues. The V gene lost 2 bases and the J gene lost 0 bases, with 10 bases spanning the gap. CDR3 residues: CASSQYPGMNTEAFF. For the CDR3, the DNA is TGCGCCAGCAGCCAATACCCCGGGATGAACACTGAAGCTTTCTTT.